This entry lists 11 T cell receptor beta chains sequenced from one sample in a study of T cell responses to AZD1222 COVID-19 vaccine. TCRdb's copy holds only in-frame clones and misses some; the assay was immunoSEQ multiplex PCR. The sample lists around 99,000 clones; 87% were seen once. The sample here was peripheral blood, taken on day 0 of AZD1222 vaccination. These receptors came from an adult in good health.

Note on this clone: At one of its ends the junction is not consistent with the germline gene, which may arise from a read error. The chain employs TRBV25-1 and TRBJ1-1, with D uncertain. Germline V gene sequence: CDR1 MGHDK, CDR2 SYGVNS. The CDR3 loop spans 12 amino acids. The chain's CDR3 is CASSEGRALPFF. The CDR3 coding sequence is TGTGCCAGCAGTGAAGGGAGGGCTCTCCCCTTTTTT.

This clone was counted only a few times. This chain uses TRBV30 with TRBJ2-6; D gene uncertain. CDR1 and CDR2 (germline): GTSNPN, SVGIG (reference sequence). The V gene lost 3 bases and the J gene lost 0 bases, with 18 bases spanning the gap. The CDR3 is 18 amino acids. CDR3 sequence reads: CAWRAPAQKFSGANVLTF. DNA for the CDR3: TGTGCCTGGAGGGCCCCCGCGCAGAAATTCTCTGGGGCCAACGTCCTGACTTTC.

This chain links TRBV27 with TRBJ1-2, with 10 bases matching TRBD1. The junction had 7 bases not matched to a gene; V was cut back by 6 bases and J by 6 bases. Germline V gives CDR1 MNHEY, CDR2 SMNVEV (reference sequence). This CDR3 spans 14 amino acids. The CDR3 sequence: CASSPTGGPHGYTF. CDR3 sequence (DNA): TGTGCCAGCAGCCCGACAGGGGGCCCACATGGCTACACCTTC.

The chain employs TRBV6-5 and TRBJ1-1; D gene unclear. Between the trimmed V and J ends, which lost 8 bases and 1 base, there was a span of 11 bases. CDR1 MNHEY and CDR2 SVGAGI come from the germline V gene. The CDR3 is 13 amino acids. Here the CDR3 DNA reads TGTGCCAGCGGGGTAGACCGGAACACTGAAGCTTTCTTT. Translating it yields CASGVDRNTEAFF.

The chain carries TRBV30 and TRBJ1-2, with unresolved D. The CDR3 extends over 14 amino acids. Per germline, CDR1 GTSNPN and CDR2 SVGIG (reference sequence). Between the trimmed V and J ends, which lost 2 bases and 3 bases, there was a span of 13 bases. CDR3 sequence (DNA): TGTGCCTGGAGTTTCAGGAAGGTTTACTATGGCTACACCTTC. This encodes CAWSFRKVYYGYTF.

This clone has just a few counts. The chain combines TRBV6-2 or TRBV6-3 with TRBJ2-2; 7 bases fit TRBD2. The J segment lost 6 bases and the V segment lost 3 bases, leaving 4 bases of the junction unmatched. The CDR3 runs 14 residues. Germline V gene lookup returns CDR1 MNHEY and CDR2 SVGEGT. The CDR3 DNA sequence: TGTGCCAGCAGTTATGGGCTAGCGGCCGGGGAGCTGTTTTTT. This sequence encodes CASSYGLAAGELFF.

The chain has TRBV11-1 and TRBJ1-1; D is perhaps TRBD1 (5 bases). Per the germline V gene, CDR1 is SGHAT and CDR2 is FQDESV (reference sequence). Deletions cut 4 bases from V and 7 bases from J, with 19 bases between. The CDR3 has 15 residues. CDR3 nucleotide sequence: TGTGCCAGCAGCTCCGGACACCTAGAACAAGGTGAAGCTTTCTTT. Translating it yields CASSSGHLEQGEAFF.

CDR3 DNA sequence: TGTGCCTGGAGTGTAACCGTCGGAGGCACCGGGGAGCTGTTTTTT. Translation: CAWSVTVGGTGELFF. This sequence joins TRBV30 and TRBJ2-2; TRBD2 is a possible D gene (5 bases). In germline, CDR1 is GTSNPN, CDR2 SVGIG (reference sequence). CDR3 size: 15 residues. Deletions cut 0 bases from V and 4 bases from J, with 12 bases between. Full variable domain (remainder filled in from reference TRBV30 and TRBJ2-2): SQTIHQWPATLVQPVGSPLSLECTVEGTSNPNLYWYRQAAGRGLQLLFYSVGIGQISSEVPQNLSASRPQDRQFILSSKKLLLSDSGFYLCAWSVTVGGTGELFFGEGSRLTVL.

This clone occurred a few times. The chain carries TRBV27 and TRBJ2-1; 13 positions match TRBD2. V lost 5 bases, J lost 5 bases, and 6 bases stayed unmatched. Germline values: CDR1 MNHEY, CDR2 SMNVEV (reference sequence). There are 16 residues in the CDR3. The CDR3 nucleotides read TGTGCCAGCAGTCTCCGACTAGCGGGAGGTAACAATGAGCAGTTCTTC. Translating gives CASSLRLAGGNNEQFF.

In its sample, this clone was seen once. The CDR3 protein is CASSYRTGTETQYF. In nucleotides, the CDR3 is TGTGCCAGTAGTTATAGGACAGGGACGGAGACCCAGTACTTC. The chain joins TRBV19 to TRBJ2-5, with TRBD1 identical over 8 bases. V was clipped by 5 bases and J by 5 bases; unmatched bases: 7. Germline V gene sequence: CDR1 LNHDA, CDR2 SQIVND (reference sequence). The CDR3 consists of 14 residues.

The chain combines TRBV27 with TRBJ2-7, with D possibly TRBD1 on 5 matching bases. Germline CDR1 is MNHEY and CDR2 is SMNVEV (reference sequence). The CDR3 has 11 amino acids. V shed 6 bases and J shed 6 bases, with 9 bases lying between them. CDR3: CASSRAREQYF. The CDR3 coding sequence is TGTGCCAGCAGCAGGGCGCGCGAGCAGTACTTC.